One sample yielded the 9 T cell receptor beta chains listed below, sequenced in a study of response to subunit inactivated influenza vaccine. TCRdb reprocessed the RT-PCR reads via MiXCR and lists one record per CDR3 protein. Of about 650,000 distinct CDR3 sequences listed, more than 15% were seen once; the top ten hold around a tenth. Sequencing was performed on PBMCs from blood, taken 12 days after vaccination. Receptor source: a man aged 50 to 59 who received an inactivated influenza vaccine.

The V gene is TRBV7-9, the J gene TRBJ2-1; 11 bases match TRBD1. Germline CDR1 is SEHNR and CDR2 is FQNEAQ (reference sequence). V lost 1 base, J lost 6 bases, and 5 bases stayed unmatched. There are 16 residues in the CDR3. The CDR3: CASSLGEGTGGNEQFF. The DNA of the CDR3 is TGTGCCAGCAGCTTAGGGGAGGGGACAGGGGGCAATGAGCAGTTCTTC.

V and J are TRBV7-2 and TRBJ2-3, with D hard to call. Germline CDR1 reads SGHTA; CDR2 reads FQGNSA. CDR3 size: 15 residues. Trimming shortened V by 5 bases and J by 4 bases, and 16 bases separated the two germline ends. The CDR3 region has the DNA TGTGCCAGCAGCATACTTGTGGCCGCCCCAGATACGCAGTATTTT. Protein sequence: CASSILVAAPDTQYF.

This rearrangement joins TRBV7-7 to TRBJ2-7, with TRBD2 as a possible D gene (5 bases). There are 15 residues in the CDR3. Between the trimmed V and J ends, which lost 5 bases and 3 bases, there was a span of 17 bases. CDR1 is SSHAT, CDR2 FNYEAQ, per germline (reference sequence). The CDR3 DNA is TGTGCCAGCAGCCCCGCGGGCCCCGGCCTCTACGAGCAGTACTTC. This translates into CASSPAGPGLYEQYF.

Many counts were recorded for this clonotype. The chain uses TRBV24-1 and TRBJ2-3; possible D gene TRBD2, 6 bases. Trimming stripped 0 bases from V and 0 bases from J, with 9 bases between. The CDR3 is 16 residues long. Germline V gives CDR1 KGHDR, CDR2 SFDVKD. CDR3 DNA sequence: TGTGCCACCAGTGATTTGTTGGGAGGAAGCACAGATACGCAGTATTTT. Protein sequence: CATSDLLGGSTDTQYF.

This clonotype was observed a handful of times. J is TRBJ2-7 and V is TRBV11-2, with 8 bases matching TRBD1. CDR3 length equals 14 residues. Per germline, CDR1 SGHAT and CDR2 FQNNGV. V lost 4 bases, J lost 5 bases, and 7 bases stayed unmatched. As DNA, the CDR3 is TGTGCCAGCAGCTACGGACAGGGAAGGAACGAGCAGTACTTC. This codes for CASSYGQGRNEQYF.

The CDR3 nucleotides are TGTGCCAGCAGTTACCAGGGGTGGGGGGAAAAACTGTTTTTT. The encoded protein is CASSYQGWGEKLFF. The chain carries TRBV12-3 or TRBV12-4 and TRBJ1-4, with D possibly matching TRBD1 (6 bases). Trimming took 4 bases from V and 8 from J, leaving 14 bases between them. The length of the CDR3 is 14 residues.

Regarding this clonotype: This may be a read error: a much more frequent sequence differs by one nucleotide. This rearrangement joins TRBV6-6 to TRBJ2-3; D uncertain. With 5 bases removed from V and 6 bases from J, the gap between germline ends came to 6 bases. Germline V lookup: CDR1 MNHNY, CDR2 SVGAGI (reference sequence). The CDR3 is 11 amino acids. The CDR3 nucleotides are TGTGCCAGCAGTGACGGGGATACGCAGTATTTT. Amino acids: CASSDGDTQYF.

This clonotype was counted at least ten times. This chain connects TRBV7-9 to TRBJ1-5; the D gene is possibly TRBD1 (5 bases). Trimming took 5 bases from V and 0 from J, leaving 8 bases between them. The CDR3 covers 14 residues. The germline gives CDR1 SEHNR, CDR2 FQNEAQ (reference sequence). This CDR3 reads CASSRGNSNQPQHF. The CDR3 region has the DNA TGTGCCAGCAGCCGGGGGAATAGCAATCAGCCCCAGCATTTT.

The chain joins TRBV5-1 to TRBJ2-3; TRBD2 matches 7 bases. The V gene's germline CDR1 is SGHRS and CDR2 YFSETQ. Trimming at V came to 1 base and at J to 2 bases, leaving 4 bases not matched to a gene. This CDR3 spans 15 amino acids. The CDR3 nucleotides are TGCGCCAGCAGCTTGCAAAGCGGGGTCACAGATACGCAGTATTTT. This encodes CASSLQSGVTDTQYF.